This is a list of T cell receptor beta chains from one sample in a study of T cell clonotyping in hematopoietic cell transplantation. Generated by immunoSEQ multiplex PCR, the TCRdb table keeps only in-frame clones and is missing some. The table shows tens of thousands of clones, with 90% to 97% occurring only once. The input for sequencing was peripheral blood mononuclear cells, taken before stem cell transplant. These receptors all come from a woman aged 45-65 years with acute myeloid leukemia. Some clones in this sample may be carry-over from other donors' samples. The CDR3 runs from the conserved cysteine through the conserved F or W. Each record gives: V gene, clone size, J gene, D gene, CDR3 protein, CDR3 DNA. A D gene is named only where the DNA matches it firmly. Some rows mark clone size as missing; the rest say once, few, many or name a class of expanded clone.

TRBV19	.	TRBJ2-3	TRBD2	CASSPGGADTQYF	TGTGCCAGTAGCCCCGGGGGGGCGGATACGCAGTATTTT
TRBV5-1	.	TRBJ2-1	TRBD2	CASSLSLTSGYNEQFF	TGCGCCAGCAGCTTGAGCCTGACTAGCGGTTACAATGAGCAGTTCTTC
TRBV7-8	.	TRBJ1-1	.	CASSPSELKNAAFF	TGTGCCAGCAGCCCCTCCGAATTAAAGAATGCAGCTTTCTTT
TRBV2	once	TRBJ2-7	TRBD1	CASMRDRTTYEQYF	TGTGCCAGCATGCGGGACAGGACTACCTACGAGCAGTACTTC
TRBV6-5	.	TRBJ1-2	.	CASSYGRGPNYGYTF	TGTGCCAGCAGTTACGGGAGAGGCCCTAACTATGGCTACACCTTC
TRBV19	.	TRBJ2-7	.	CASSHIGYEQYF	TGTGCCAGTAGCCACATTGGGTACGAGCAGTACTTC
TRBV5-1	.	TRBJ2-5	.	CASTLPSETQYF	TGCGCCAGCACCCTCCCGAGTGAGACCCAGTACTTC
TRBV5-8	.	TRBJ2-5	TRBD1	CASSLQVTGVWETQYF	TGTGCCAGCAGCTTGCAGGTCACAGGGGTTTGGGAGACCCAGTACTTC
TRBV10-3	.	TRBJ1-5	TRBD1	CAISDLDRGGQPQHF	TGTGCCATCAGTGACCTTGACAGGGGAGGGCAGCCCCAGCATTTT
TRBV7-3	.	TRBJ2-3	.	CASSLTFRGSPTDTQYF	TGTGCCAGCAGCTTAACGTTTCGGGGTAGCCCCACAGATACGCAGTATTTT
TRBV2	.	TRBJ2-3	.	CASTSDTQYF	TGTGCCAGCACTTCAGATACGCAGTATTTT
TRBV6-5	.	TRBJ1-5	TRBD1	CASRTGGLNQPQHF	TGTGCCAGCAGAACAGGGGGACTAAATCAGCCCCAGCATTTT
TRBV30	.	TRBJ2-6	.	CAWSVYAGANVLTF	TGTGCCTGGAGTGTATATGCTGGGGCCAACGTCCTGACTTTC
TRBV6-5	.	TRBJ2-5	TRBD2	CASGGGYQETQYF	TGTGCATCTGGCGGGGGATATCAAGAGACCCAGTACTTC
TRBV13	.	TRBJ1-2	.	CASSLGQGTYGYTF	TGTGCCAGCAGCTTAGGACAGGGAACCTATGGCTACACCTTC
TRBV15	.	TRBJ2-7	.	CAKAAGSGAEQYF	TGTGCCAAAGCAGCCGGGAGTGGAGCCGAGCAGTACTTC
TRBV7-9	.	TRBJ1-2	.	CASSLTVSNYGYTF	TGTGCCAGCAGCTTAACCGTGTCCAACTATGGCTACACCTTC
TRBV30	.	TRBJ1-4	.	CAWSVLSTEKLFF	TGTGCCTGGAGTGTACTGAGTACTGAAAAACTGTTTTTT
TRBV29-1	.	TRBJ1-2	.	CSVEVLDRQSGYTF	TGCAGCGTTGAGGTTTTGGACCGCCAATCGGGCTACACCTTC
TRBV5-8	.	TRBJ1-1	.	CASSFARQVRNTEAFF	TGTGCCAGCAGCTTCGCCCGACAGGTTAGGAACACTGAAGCTTTCTTT
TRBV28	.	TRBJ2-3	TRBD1	CASSEQGISSDTQYF	TGTGCCAGCAGCGAACAGGGGATCAGTTCAGATACGCAGTATTTT
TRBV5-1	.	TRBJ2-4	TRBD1	CASSLGGGAGNIQYF	TGCGCCAGCAGCTTGGGAGGGGGCGCGGGAAACATTCAGTACTTC
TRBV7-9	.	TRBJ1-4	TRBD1	CASSDRNYRGEKLFF	TGTGCCAGCAGCGACAGAAATTACAGGGGGGAAAAACTGTTTTTT
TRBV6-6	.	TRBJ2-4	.	CASSYVDGSRGIQYF	TGTGCCAGCAGTTACGTGGACGGCAGTCGCGGCATTCAGTACTTC
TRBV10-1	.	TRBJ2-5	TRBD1	CASSPRTGGQETQYF	TGCGCCAGCAGCCCCAGGACAGGGGGCCAAGAGACCCAGTACTTC
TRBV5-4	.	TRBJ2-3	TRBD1	CASSGNAGGMDTDTQYF	TGTGCCAGCAGCGGGAACGCAGGGGGCATGGACACAGATACGCAGTATTTT
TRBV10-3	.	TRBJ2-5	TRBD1	CAISDVTGGSEETQYF	TGTGCCATCAGTGATGTTACAGGGGGCTCCGAAGAGACCCAGTACTTC
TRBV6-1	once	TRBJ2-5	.	CASRYRASQETQYF	TGTGCCAGCAGGTACAGGGCCAGCCAAGAGACCCAGTACTTC
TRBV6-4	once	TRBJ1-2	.	CASSDSSGGVDYTF	TGTGCCAGCAGTGACTCGTCCGGGGGAGTCGACTACACCTTC
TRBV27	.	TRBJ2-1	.	CASSRRGYNEQFF	TGTGCCAGCAGTAGGAGGGGATACAATGAGCAGTTCTTC
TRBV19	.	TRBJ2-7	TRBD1	CATAPRGTGGWDEQYF	TGTGCCACCGCGCCTAGAGGGACAGGGGGCTGGGACGAGCAGTACTTC
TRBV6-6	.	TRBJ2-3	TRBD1	CASLDREDTQYF	TGTGCCAGCCTGGACAGGGAAGATACGCAGTATTTT
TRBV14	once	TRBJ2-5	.	CASSQDRQQETQYF	TGTGCCAGCAGCCAAGATCGGCAGCAAGAGACCCAGTACTTC
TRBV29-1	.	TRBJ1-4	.	CSAAGTGTVEKLFF	TGCAGCGCCGCGGGAACAGGGACGGTTGAAAAACTGTTTTTT
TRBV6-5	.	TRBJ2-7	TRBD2	CASGSGTYEQYF	TGTGCCAGCGGTAGCGGGACCTACGAGCAGTACTTC
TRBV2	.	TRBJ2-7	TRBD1	CASSVRDREFDEQYF	TGTGCCAGCAGTGTTCGGGACAGGGAGTTCGACGAGCAGTACTTC
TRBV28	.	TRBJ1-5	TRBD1	CASRPGQINQPQHF	TGTGCCAGCAGACCGGGACAGATCAATCAGCCCCAGCATTTT